In this sample, the clone carrying this TCR beta chain turned up many times. Its antigen is currently unknown. TCRdb re-called the 5' RACE reads through MiXCR, storing one row per CDR3 protein. In the table there are about 35,000 distinct CDR3 sequences, about 3% of which are singletons. This sample was included in a study of CD8 T cells in ankylosing spondylitis. Whole-study results and caveats: Earlier studies detected some motif variants in reactive arthritis synovial fluid and blood. Disease-linked clones bore a CD8+ phenotype, appearing relatively rarely in peripheral blood.

The sequence came from a male donor with ankylosing spondylitis or in good health (not recorded which). The sequenced material came from blood, either unsorted or a sorted T cell fraction (not recorded which).

The CDR3 sequence is CASSVMSSTDTQYF. Here the CDR3 DNA reads TGTGCCAGCAGCGTCATGTCTAGCACAGATACGCAGTATTTT. V and J are TRBV9 and TRBJ2-3; D ambiguous. V lost 2 bases and J 0 bases, leaving 7 bases between the germline ends. Germline V CDR1 and CDR2: SGDLS, YYNGEE. The length of the CDR3 is 14 residues. Combining the CDR3 with reference TRBV9 and TRBJ2-3 gives the whole variable domain DSGVTQTPKHLITATGQRVTLRCSPRSGDLSVYWYQQSLDQGLQFLIQYYNGEERAKGNILERFSAQQFPDLHSELNLSSLELGDSALYFCASSVMSSTDTQYFGPGTRLTVL.